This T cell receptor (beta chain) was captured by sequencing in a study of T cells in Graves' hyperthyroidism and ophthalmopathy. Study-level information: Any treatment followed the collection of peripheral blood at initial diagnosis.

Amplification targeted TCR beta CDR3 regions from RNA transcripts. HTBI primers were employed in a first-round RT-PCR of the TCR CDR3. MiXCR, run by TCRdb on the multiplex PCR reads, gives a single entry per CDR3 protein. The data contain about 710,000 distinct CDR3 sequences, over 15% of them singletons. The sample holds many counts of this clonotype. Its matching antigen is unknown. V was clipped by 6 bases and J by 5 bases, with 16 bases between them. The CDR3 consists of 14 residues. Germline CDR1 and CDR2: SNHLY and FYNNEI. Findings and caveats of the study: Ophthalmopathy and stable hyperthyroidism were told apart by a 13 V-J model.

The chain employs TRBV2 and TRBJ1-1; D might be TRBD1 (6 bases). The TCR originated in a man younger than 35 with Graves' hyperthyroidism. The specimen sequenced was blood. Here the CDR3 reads CASSVARGGTEAFF. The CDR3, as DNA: TGTGCCAGCAGCGTTGCCCGAGGGGGGACTGAAGCTTTCTTT.